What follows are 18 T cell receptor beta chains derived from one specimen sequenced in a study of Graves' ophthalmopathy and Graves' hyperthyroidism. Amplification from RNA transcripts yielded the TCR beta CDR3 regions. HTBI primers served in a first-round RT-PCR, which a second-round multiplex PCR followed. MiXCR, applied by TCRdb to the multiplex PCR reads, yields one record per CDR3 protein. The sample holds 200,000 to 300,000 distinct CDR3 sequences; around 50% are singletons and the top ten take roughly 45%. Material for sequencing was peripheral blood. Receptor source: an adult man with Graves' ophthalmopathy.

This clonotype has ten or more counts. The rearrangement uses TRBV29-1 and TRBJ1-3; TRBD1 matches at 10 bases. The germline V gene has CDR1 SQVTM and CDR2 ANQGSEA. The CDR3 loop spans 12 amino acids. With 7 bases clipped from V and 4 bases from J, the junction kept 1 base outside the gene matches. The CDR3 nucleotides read TGCAGCGGGACAGGGGGAGGAAACACCATATATTTT. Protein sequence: CSGTGGGNTIYF.

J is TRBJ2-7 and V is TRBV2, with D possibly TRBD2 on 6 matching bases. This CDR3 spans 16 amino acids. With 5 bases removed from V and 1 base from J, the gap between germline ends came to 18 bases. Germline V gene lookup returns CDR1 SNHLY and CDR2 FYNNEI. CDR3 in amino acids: CASSYQLPGLSYEQYF. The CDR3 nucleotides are TGTGCCAGCAGTTACCAATTACCGGGACTTTCCTACGAGCAGTACTTC. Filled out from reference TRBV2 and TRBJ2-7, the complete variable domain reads EPEVTQTPSHQVTQMGQEVILRCVPISNHLYFYWYRQILGQKVEFLVSFYNNEISEKSEIFDDQFSVERPDGSNFTLKIRSTKLEDSAMYFCASSYQLPGLSYEQYFGPGTRLTVT.

CDR3: CASRPQGGSYEQYF. CDR3 bases: TGTGCCAGCAGACCCCAGGGGGGGAGCTACGAGCAGTACTTC. The chain carries TRBV6-5 and TRBJ2-7, with D perhaps being TRBD1 or TRBD2 (7 bases each). This CDR3 has 14 residues. V was clipped by 6 bases and J by 3 bases, with 15 bases between them. The germline V gene has CDR1 MNHEY and CDR2 SVGAGI.

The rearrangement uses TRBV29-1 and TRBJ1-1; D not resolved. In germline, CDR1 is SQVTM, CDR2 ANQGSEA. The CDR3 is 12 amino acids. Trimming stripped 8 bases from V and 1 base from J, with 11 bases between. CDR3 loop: CSFPTANTEAFF. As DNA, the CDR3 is TGCAGCTTCCCGACGGCGAACACTGAAGCTTTCTTT. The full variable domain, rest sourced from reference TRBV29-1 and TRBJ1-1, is SAVISQKPSRDICQRGTSLTIQCQVDSQVTMMFWYRQQPGQSLTLIATANQGSEATYESGFVIDKFPISRPNLTFSTLTVSNMSPEDSSIYLCSFPTANTEAFFGQGTRLTVV.

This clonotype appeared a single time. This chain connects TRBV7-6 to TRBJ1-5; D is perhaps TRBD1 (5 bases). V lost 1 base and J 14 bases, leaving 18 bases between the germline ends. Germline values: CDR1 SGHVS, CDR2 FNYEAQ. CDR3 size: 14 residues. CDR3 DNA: TGTGCCAGCAGCTTAGGGGGGACTAGCGGGGACGAGCATTTT. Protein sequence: CASSLGGTSGDEHF.

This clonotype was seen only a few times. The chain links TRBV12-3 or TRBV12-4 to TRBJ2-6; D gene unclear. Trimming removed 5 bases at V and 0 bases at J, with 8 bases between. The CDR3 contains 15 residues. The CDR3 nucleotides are TGTGCCAGCAGTGATTCGGCCTCTGGGGCCAACGTCCTGACTTTC. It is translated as CASSDSASGANVLTF.

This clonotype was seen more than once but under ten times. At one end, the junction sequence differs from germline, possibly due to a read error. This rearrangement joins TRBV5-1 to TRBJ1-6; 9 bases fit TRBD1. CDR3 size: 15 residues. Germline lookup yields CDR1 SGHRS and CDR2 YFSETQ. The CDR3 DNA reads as TGTGCCAGCAGCTTGTCGGGACAGGGAAATTCACCCCTCCACTTT. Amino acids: CASSLSGQGNSPLHF.

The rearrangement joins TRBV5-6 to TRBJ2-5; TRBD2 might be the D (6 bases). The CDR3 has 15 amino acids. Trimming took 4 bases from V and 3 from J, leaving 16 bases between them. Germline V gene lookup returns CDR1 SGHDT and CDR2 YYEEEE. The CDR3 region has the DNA TGTGCCAGCAGCCTTGGAGGGGCGGGTGAAGAGACCCAGTACTTC. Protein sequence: CASSLGGAGEETQYF.

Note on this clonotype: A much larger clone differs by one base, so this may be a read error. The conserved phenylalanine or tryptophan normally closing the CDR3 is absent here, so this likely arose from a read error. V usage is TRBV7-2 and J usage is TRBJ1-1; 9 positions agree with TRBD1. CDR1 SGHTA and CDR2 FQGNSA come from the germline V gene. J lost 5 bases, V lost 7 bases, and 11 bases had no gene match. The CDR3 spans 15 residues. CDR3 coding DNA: TGTGCCAGCACCCTCGGGGGACAGGGACGGACTGAAGCTTTCTTG. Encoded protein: CASTLGGQGRTEAFL.

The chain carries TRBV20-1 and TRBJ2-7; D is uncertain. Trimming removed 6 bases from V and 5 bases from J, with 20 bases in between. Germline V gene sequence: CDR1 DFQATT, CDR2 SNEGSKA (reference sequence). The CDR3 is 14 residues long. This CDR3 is CSARSRASRNEQYF. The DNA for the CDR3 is TGCAGTGCGCGCTCCCGGGCCTCCCGGAACGAGCAGTACTTC.

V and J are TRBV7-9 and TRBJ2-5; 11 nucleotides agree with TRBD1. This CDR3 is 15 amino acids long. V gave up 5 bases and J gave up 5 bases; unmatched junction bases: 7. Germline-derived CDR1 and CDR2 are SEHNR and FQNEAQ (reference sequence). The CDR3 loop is CASSRRTGGLETQYF. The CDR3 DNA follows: TGTGCCAGCAGCCGCCGGACAGGGGGCTTGGAGACCCAGTACTTC.

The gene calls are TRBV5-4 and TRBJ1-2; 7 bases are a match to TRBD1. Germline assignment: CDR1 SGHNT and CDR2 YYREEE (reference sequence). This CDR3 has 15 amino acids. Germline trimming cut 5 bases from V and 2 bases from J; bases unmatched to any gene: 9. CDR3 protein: CASSRGAGGNYGYTF. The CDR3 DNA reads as TGTGCCAGCAGTCGGGGGGCAGGGGGAAACTATGGCTACACCTTC. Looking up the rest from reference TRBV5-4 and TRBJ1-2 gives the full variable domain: ETGVTQSPTHLIKTRGQQVTLRCSSQSGHNTVSWYQQALGQGPQFIFQYYREEENGRGNFPPRFSGLQFPNYSSELNVNALELDDSALYLCASSRGAGGNYGYTFGSGTRLTVV.

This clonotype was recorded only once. The CDR3 nucleotides are TGTGCCAGCAGCTTGGGACAGGGCAAGTACGAGCAGTACTTC. It yields the protein CASSLGQGKYEQYF. The chain uses TRBV7-8 and TRBJ2-7, with 9 bases matching TRBD1. The length of the CDR3 is 14 residues. Germline values: CDR1 SGHVS, CDR2 FQNEAQ. The ends lost 3 bases at V and 4 bases at J; junction bases unmatched: 4.

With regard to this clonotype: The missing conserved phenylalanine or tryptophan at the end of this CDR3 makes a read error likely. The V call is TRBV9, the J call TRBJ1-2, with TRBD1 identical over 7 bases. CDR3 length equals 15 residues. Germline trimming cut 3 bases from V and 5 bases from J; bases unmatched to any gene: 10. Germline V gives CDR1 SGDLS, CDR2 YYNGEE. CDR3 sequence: CASSADLDRHYGYTL. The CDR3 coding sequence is TGTGCCAGCAGCGCGGACCTGGACAGGCATTATGGCTACACCCTC.

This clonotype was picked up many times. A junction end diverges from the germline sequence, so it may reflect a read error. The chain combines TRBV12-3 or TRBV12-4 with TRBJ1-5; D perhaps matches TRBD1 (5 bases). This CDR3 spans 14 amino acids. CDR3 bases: TGTGCTAGCAGCTTGGGACGGAGCAATCAGCCCCAGCATTTT. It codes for CASSLGRSNQPQHF.

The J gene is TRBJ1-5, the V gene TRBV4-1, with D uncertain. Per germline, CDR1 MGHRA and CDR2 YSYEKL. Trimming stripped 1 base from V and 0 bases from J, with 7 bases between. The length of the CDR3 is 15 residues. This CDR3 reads CASSQGLYSNQPQHF. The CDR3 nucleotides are TGCGCCAGCAGCCAAGGACTTTATAGCAATCAGCCCCAGCATTTT.

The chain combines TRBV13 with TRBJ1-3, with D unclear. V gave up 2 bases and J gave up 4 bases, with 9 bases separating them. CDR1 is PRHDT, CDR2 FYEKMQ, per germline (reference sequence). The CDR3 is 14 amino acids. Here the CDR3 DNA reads TGTGCCAGCAGCTTACCCGAGGCGGGAAACACCATATATTTT. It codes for CASSLPEAGNTIYF.

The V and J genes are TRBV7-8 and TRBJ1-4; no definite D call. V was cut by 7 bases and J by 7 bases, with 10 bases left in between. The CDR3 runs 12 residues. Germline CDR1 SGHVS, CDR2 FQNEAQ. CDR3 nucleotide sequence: TGTGCCAGCAAGAGTAAGGGTGAAAAACTGTTTTTT. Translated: CASKSKGEKLFF.